These 7 T cell receptor beta chains came from one sample sequenced in a study of cytomegalovirus exposure and HLA in healthy donors. The PCR made use of 60 Vbeta and 13 Jbeta primers. Some clones are missing from TCRdb's copy, which holds only in-frame ones; the method was immunoSEQ multiplex PCR. The sample has 70,000 or so clones, and its top ten clones hold about 0.83%. The sample taken for sequencing was PBMCs. These TCRs come from a boy aged 5-17 years in good health and CMV-seronegative.

The J gene is TRBJ1-2, the V gene TRBV5-6, with a possible D match to TRBD1 (6 bases). This CDR3 is built from 16 residues. Germline V gene data show CDR1 as SGHDT and CDR2 as YYEEEE. The V gene lost 0 bases and the J gene lost 4 bases, with 16 bases spanning the gap. CDR3 sequence: CASSLDWDKAAYGYTF. In DNA form, the CDR3 reads TGTGCCAGCAGCTTGGATTGGGACAAGGCCGCCTATGGCTACACCTTC.

As to this clone: The sample holds other DNA sequences that translate to the same CDR3. This chain links TRBV30 with TRBJ1-6, with D maybe TRBD1 (5 bases). Germline CDR1 and CDR2: GTSNPN and SVGIG (reference sequence). The CDR3 covers 14 residues. Trimming removed 0 bases from V and 3 bases from J, with 6 bases in between. Here the CDR3 DNA reads TGTGCCTGGAGTGTTAGGGGCTATAATTCACCCCTCCACTTT. Translated, it gives CAWSVRGYNSPLHF.

This sequence joins TRBV4-2 and TRBJ1-1; D remains unclear. Germline values: CDR1 LGHNA, CDR2 YNFKEQ. The V end was cut by 1 base, the J end by 0 bases, with 9 bases between. CDR3 length: 15 residues. This CDR3 reads CASSQVAGMNTEAFF. In nucleotides, the CDR3 is TGTGCCAGCAGCCAAGTGGCAGGAATGAACACTGAAGCTTTCTTT.

The CDR3 DNA sequence: TGTGCCAGCTCACCTTCGCCGGGCGGGAGCTCCCTAATGAACACTGAAGCTTTCTTT. It yields the protein CASSPSPGGSSLMNTEAFF. The chain uses TRBV18 and TRBJ1-1; D unclear. The germline CDR1 and CDR2 sequences are KGHSH and LQKENI. V lost 3 bases, J lost 0 bases, and 23 bases lay in between. The CDR3 consists of 19 residues. Full variable domain (missing parts from reference TRBV18 and TRBJ1-1): NAGVMQNPRHLVRRRGQEARLRCSPMKGHSHVYWYRQLPEEGLKFMVYLQKENIIDESGMPKERFSAEFPKEGPSILRIQQVVRGDSAAYFCASSPSPGGSSLMNTEAFFGQGTRLTVV.

The chain joins TRBV5-1 to TRBJ2-7, with 15 bases aligning to TRBD2. After removal of 0 bases from V and 6 bases from J, the junction contained 1 base not matched to a gene. This CDR3 is 15 amino acids long. CDR1 and CDR2 (germline): SGHRS, YFSETQ. The CDR3 nucleotides are TGCGCCAGCAGCTTGGGGGGACTAGCGGGAGGCGAGCAGTACTTC. This encodes CASSLGGLAGGEQYF.

The genes are TRBV6-5 and TRBJ2-5; tentatively, D is TRBD1 (5 bases). Trimming left V 8 bases short and J 2 bases short, with 12 bases between. The CDR3 is made up of 13 amino acids. Per the germline V gene, CDR1 is MNHEY and CDR2 is SVGAGI. DNA for the CDR3: TGTGCCAGCCGAAGACAGACTCAAGAGACCCAGTACTTC. Its protein product is CASRRQTQETQYF.

As concerns this clone: The junction shows a germline mismatch at one end, possibly a read error. The rearrangement uses TRBV30 and TRBJ2-3, with D unclear. The CDR3 consists of 13 residues. Germline loops: CDR1 GTSNPN, CDR2 SVGIG (reference sequence). CDR3 DNA sequence: TGTGCCTGGAGTGCGGTAAACACAGATAAGCAGTATTTT. Encoded protein: CAWSAVNTDKQYF.